These T cell receptor beta chains were read from a single sample in a study of cytomegalovirus exposure and HLA in healthy donors. Profiling relied on immunoSEQ multiplex PCR, and the TCRdb table lists in-frame clones only, not all of them. The table has some 150,000 clones, around 80% seen once. The sample consisted of PBMCs. The source is a man between 25 and 39 years old in good health and CMV-seropositive. Both conserved end residues are part of each CDR3. Each record gives: V gene, CDR3 protein.

TRBV28,CASSRTPGELFF
TRBV5-1,CASSLVAGSAYEQYF
TRBV6-1,CASSGLGRDGGYTF
TRBV5-1,CASSSQGGSYNSPLHF
TRBV30,CAWSPVSNEKLFF
TRBV15,CATSRRRNTEAFF
TRBV6-6,CASRQPGGATNGYTF
TRBV18,CASSPYDSANYGYTF
TRBV7-8,CASSETDRGGNTIYF
TRBV5-1,CASRGTGNSPLHF
TRBV28,CASSLWQGHYEQYF
TRBV5-1,CASSLSRTGSESPLHF
TRBV5-1,CASSLTQNDGYTF
TRBV5-6,CASSAGQGRGQPQHF
TRBV10-3,CASSLGGNTGELFF
TRBV6-6,CASSSGTGGVQPQHF
TRBV7-2,CASSLRSDNSYEQYF
TRBV7-2,CASSPGGPIVYEQFF